This TCR beta chain was captured by sequencing in a study of blood T cell repertoires in COVID-19. Study summary: Both acute and convalescent COVID-19 samples were obtained from the United States, Italy and Spain.

Assay: immunoSEQ multiplex PCR; the TCRdb copy retains only in-frame clones and omits some. Altogether some 200,000 clones are present, 70% to 90% being singletons, with the ten largest covering 2.9%. This CDR3 comprises 15 residues. Germline V gene data show CDR1 as MGHRA and CDR2 as YSYEKL. V was shortened by 1 base and J by 0 bases, with 7 bases between the two germline ends. This chain uses TRBV4-1 with TRBJ2-4; D is ambiguous. This clonotype was sampled from a man aged 50 to 60 who had recovered from COVID-19. Sequenced: peripheral blood. CDR3 nucleotides: TGCGCCAGCAGCCAAGTCCAGTTAGCCAAAAACATTCAGTACTTC. Translated, it gives CASSQVQLAKNIQYF.